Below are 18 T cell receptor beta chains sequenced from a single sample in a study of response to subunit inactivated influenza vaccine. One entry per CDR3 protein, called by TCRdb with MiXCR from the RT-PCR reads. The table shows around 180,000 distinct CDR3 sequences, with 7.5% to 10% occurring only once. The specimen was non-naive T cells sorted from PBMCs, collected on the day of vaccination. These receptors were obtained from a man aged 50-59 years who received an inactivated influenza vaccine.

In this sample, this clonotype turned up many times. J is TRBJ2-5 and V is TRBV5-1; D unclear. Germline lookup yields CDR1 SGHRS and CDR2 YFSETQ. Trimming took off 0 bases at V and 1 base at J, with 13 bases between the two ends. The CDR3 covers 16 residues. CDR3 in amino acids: CASSLDLARPQETQYF. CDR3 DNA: TGCGCCAGCAGCTTGGATCTGGCCAGGCCCCAAGAGACCCAGTACTTC.

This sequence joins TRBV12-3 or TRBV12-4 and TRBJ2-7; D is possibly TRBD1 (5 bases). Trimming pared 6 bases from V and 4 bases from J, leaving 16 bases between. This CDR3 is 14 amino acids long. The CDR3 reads CASRSLDRLYEQYF. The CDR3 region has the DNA TGTGCCAGCAGATCCCTCGACAGATTATACGAGCAGTACTTC.

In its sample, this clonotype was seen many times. The CDR3 DNA is TGTGCCAGCAGCCCCACTGAGGGCCAGGGGACTAGATCGCAGTATTTT. Translated: CASSPTEGQGTRSQYF. This chain uses TRBV11-2 with TRBJ2-3; 8 nucleotides agree with TRBD2. Trimming at V came to 5 bases and at J to 10 bases, leaving 17 bases not matched to a gene. The CDR3 consists of 16 residues. CDR1 and CDR2 (germline): SGHAT, FQNNGV.

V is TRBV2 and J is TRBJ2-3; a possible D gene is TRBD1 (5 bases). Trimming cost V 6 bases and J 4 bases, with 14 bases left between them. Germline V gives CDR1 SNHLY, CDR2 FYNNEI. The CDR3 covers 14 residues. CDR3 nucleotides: TGTGCCAGCAGGCCAGAAGGGGTCTCAGATACGCAGTATTTT. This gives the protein CASRPEGVSDTQYF.

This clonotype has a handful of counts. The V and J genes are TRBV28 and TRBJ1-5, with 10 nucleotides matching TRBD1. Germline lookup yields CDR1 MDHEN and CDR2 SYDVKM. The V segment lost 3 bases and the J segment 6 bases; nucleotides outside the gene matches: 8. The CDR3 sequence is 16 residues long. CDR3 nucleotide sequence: TGTGCCAGCAGTTTGTGGGGACAGGGGATGGTTCAGCCCCAGCATTTT. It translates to CASSLWGQGMVQPQHF.

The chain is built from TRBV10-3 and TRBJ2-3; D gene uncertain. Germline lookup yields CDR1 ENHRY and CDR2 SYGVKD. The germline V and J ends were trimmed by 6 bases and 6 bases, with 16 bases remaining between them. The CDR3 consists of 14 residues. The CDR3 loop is CAIRAALPLDTQYF. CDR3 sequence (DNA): TGTGCCATCAGGGCGGCCCTTCCGCTGGATACGCAGTATTTT.

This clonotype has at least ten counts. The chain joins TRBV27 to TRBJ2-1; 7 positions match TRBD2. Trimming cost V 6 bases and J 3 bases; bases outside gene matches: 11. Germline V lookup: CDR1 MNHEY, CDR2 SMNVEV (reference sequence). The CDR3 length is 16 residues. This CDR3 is CASSLTAGVFYNEQFF. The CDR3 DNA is TGTGCCAGCAGCCTAACGGCGGGAGTTTTCTACAATGAGCAGTTCTTC.

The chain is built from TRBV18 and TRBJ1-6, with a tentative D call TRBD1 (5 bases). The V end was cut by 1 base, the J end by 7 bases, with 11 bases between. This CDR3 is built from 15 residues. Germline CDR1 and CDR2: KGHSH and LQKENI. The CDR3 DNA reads TGTGCCAGCTCACCACGGTTGAACAGGAATTCACCCCTCCACTTT. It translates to CASSPRLNRNSPLHF.

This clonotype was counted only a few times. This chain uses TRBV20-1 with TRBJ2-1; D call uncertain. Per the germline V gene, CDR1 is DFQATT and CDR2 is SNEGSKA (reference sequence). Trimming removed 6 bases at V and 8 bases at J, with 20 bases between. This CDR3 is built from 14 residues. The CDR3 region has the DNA TGCAGTGCCCCGGACCCTTCGAGAACCCATGAGCAGTTCTTC. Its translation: CSAPDPSRTHEQFF.

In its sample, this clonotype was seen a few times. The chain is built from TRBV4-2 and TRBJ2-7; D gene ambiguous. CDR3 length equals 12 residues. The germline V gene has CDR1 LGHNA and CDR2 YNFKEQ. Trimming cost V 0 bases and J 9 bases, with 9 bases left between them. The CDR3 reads CASSQDPWMQYF. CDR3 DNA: TGTGCCAGCAGCCAAGATCCCTGGATGCAGTACTTC.

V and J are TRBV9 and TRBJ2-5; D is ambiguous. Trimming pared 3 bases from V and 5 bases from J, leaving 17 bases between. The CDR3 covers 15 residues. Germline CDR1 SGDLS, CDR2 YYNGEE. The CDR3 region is CASSGGPKATETQYF. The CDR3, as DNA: TGTGCCAGCAGCGGCGGACCGAAAGCTACGGAGACCCAGTACTTC.

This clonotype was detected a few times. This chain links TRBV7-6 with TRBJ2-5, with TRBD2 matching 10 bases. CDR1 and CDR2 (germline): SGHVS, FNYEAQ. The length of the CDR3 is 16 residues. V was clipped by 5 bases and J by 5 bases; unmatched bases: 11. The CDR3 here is CASSPIQRGGGETQYF. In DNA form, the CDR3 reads TGTGCCAGCAGCCCCATCCAGCGGGGGGGCGGGGAGACCCAGTACTTC.

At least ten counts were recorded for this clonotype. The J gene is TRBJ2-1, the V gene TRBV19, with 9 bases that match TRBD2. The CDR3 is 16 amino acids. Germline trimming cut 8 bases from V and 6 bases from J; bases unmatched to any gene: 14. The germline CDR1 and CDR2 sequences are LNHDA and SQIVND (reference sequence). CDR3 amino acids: CASSDRSGTSLNEQFF. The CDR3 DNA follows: TGTGCCAGTTCTGACCGATCCGGGACTAGCCTCAATGAGCAGTTCTTC.

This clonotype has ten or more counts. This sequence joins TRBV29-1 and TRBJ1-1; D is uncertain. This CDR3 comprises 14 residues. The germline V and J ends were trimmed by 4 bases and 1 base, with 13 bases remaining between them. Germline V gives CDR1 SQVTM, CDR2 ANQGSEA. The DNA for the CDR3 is TGCAGCGTTGTTCAAGGCCTCAGGAACACTGAAGCTTTCTTT. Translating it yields CSVVQGLRNTEAFF. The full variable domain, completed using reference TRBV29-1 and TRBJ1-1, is SAVISQKPSRDICQRGTSLTIQCQVDSQVTMMFWYRQQPGQSLTLIATANQGSEATYESGFVIDKFPISRPNLTFSTLTVSNMSPEDSSIYLCSVVQGLRNTEAFFGQGTRLTVV.

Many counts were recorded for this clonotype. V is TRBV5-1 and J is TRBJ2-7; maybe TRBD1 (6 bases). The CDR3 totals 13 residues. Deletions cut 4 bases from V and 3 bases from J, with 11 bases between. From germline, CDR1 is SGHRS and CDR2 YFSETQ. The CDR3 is CASSLSQGYEQYF. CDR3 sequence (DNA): TGCGCCAGCAGCCTCTCACAGGGCTACGAGCAGTACTTC.

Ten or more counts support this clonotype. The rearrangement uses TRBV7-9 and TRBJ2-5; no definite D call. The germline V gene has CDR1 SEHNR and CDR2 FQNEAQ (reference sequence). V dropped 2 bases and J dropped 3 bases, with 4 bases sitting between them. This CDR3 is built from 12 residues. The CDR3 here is CASSLQKETQYF. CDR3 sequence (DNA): TGTGCCAGCAGCTTACAGAAAGAGACCCAGTACTTC. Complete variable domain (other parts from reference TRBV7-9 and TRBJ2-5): DTGVSQNPRHKITKRGQNVTFRCDPISEHNRLYWYRQTLGQGPEFLTYFQNEAQLEKSRLLSDRFSAERPKGSFSTLEIQRTEQGDSAMYLCASSLQKETQYFGPGTRLLVL.

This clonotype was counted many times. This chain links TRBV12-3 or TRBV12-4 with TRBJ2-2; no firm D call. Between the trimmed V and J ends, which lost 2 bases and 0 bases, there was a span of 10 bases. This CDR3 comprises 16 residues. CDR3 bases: TGTGCCAGCAGTTTATCCCGGATTGCGAACACCGGGGAGCTGTTTTTT. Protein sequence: CASSLSRIANTGELFF.

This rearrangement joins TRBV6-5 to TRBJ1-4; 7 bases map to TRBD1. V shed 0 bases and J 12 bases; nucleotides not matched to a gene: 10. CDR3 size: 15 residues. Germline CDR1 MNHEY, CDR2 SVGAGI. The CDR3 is CASSYSTQGRRELFF. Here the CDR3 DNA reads TGTGCCAGCAGTTACTCGACACAGGGGCGGAGGGAACTGTTTTTT.